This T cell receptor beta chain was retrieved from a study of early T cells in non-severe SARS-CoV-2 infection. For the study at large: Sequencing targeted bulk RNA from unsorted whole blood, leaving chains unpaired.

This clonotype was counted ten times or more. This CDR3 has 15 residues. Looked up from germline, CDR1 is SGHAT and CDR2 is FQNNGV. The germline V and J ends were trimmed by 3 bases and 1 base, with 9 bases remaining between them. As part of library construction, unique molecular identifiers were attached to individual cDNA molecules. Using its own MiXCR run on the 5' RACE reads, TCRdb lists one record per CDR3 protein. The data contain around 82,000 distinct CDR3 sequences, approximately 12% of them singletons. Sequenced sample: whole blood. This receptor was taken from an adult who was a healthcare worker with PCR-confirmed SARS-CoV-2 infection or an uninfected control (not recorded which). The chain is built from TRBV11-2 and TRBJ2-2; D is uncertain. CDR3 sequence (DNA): TGTGCCAGCAGCTTCGGCAGCCTGAACACCGGGGAGCTGTTTTTT. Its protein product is CASSFGSLNTGELFF.